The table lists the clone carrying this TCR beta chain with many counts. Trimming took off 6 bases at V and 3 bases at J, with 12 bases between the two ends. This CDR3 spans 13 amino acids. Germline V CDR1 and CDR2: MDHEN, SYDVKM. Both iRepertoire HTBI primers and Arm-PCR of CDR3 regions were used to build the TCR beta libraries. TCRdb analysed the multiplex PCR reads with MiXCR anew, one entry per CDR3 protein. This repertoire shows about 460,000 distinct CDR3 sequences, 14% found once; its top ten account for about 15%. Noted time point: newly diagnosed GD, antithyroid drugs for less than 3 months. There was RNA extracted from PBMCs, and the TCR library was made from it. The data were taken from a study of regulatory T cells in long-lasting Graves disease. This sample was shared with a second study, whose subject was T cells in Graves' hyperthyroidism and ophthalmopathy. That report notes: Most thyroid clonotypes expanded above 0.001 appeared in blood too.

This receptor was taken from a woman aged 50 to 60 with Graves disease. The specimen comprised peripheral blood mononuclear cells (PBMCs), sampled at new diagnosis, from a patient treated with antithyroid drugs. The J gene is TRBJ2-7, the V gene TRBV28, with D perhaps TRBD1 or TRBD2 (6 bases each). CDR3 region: CASRGGVLYEQYF. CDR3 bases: TGTGCCAGCAGGGGGGGCGTCCTCTACGAGCAGTACTTC.